A selection of T cell receptor beta chains follows, all from one sample in a study of blood T cell repertoires in COVID-19. TCRdb keeps only in-frame clones here, not all; method: immunoSEQ multiplex PCR. Among 44,000 or so clones listed, about two thirds were seen once. Sequencing was done on a sample of peripheral blood. The receptors here all came from a man older than 75 with acute or convalescent COVID-19. CDR3s leave out the opening cysteine and the closing phenylalanine or tryptophan. Each record gives: J gene, V gene, CDR3 protein.

j_gene: TRBJ1-1
v_gene: TRBV30
CDR3aa: AWEGQRNTEAF

j_gene: TRBJ2-3
v_gene: TRBV6-1
CDR3aa: ASSEPTGPSTDTQY

j_gene: TRBJ1-3
v_gene: TRBV6-6
CDR3aa: ASNFIERSSGNTIY

j_gene: TRBJ1-1
v_gene: TRBV16
CDR3aa: ASRINRGEAF

j_gene: TRBJ1-2
v_gene: TRBV5-4
CDR3aa: ASSGEDRAKNYGYT

j_gene: TRBJ2-7
v_gene: TRBV10-3
CDR3aa: AISEQAGMGEQY

j_gene: TRBJ2-7
v_gene: TRBV10-2
CDR3aa: ASSEGLANAPRKQY

j_gene: TRBJ1-1
v_gene: TRBV2
CDR3aa: ASSRDMENTEAF

j_gene: TRBJ2-1
v_gene: TRBV3-1/TRBV3-2
CDR3aa: ASSQEKGVLANEQF

j_gene: TRBJ2-1
v_gene: TRBV4-1
CDR3aa: ASSQTGVYNEQF

j_gene: TRBJ1-2
v_gene: TRBV11-2
CDR3aa: ASSLTGGGGYGYT

j_gene: TRBJ1-2
v_gene: TRBV4-2
CDR3aa: ASSQTGQGGGYT

j_gene: TRBJ2-7
v_gene: TRBV10-3
CDR3aa: AISESGAGEYEQY

j_gene: TRBJ1-1
v_gene: TRBV18
CDR3aa: ASSPPDRFGGAF

j_gene: TRBJ1-6
v_gene: TRBV4-2
CDR3aa: ASSQDFGSPLH

j_gene: TRBJ1-6
v_gene: TRBV11-3
CDR3aa: ASSGQAGNSPLH

j_gene: TRBJ1-5
v_gene: TRBV7-2
CDR3aa: ASSLALNQPQH

j_gene: TRBJ2-2
v_gene: TRBV28
CDR3aa: ASSRQGAPGELF

j_gene: TRBJ1-1
v_gene: TRBV4-1
CDR3aa: ASRGGLDTEAF

j_gene: TRBJ2-2
v_gene: TRBV7-3
CDR3aa: ASSSIPRTSNTGELF

j_gene: TRBJ1-5
v_gene: TRBV30
CDR3aa: AWRRGGQGDQPQH

j_gene: TRBJ1-1
v_gene: TRBV4-2
CDR3aa: ASSQAQGAVAYRAEAF

j_gene: TRBJ2-1
v_gene: TRBV11-3
CDR3aa: ASSGGNAYNEQF